The rows below give T cell receptor beta chains drawn from one sample of a study of long-term antiretroviral therapy in people with HIV. Assay used: immunoSEQ multiplex PCR; TCRdb lists only in-frame clones, some missing. The sample lists tens of thousands of clones; about 88% were seen once. The sequencing used unsorted PBMCs, collected about 2.6 years after starting antiretroviral therapy. All receptors come from a man between 35 and 55 years old with HIV. CDR3s include the opening cysteine and the closing phenylalanine or tryptophan. The D gene is left open where the match is weak. Clone size is shown for a subset of rows, as once, few, many or a class of expanded clone.

abundance	j_gene	v_gene	d_gene	CDR3aa
-	TRBJ2-5	TRBV28	-	CASSLGGEETQYF
-	TRBJ1-2	TRBV5-4	TRBD1	CASSPKDRNYYGYTF
-	TRBJ2-7	TRBV4-3	-	CASSQGVGSSYEQYF
few	TRBJ1-4	TRBV2	TRBD1	CASSAGGMGEKLFF
-	TRBJ1-6	TRBV18	TRBD1	CASSEGQGDKPPLHF
once	TRBJ2-6	TRBV27	-	CASSSVGTGANVLTF
-	TRBJ2-3	TRBV11-3	TRBD2	CASSARDPRTSATDTQYF
few	TRBJ1-5	TRBV19	TRBD1	CASSNDRGDQPQHF
-	TRBJ1-4	TRBV2	TRBD1	CASSAPGQGGREKLFF
-	TRBJ2-7	TRBV4-2	-	CASSQEAGPREQYF